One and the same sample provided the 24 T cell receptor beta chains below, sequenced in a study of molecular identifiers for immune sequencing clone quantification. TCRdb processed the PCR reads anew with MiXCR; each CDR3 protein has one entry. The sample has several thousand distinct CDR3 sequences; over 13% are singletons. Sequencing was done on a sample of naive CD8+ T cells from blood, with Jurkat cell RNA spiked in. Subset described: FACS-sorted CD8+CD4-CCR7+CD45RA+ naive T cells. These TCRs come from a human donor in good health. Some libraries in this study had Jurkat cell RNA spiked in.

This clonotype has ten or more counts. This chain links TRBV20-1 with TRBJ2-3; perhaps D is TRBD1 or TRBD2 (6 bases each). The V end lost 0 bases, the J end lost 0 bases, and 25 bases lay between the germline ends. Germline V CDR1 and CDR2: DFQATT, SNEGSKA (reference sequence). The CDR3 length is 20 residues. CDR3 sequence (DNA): TGCAGTGCTAGAGATATGGTGGAAGCTGGAGGGGGACTTAGCACAGATACGCAGTATTTT. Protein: CSARDMVEAGGGLSTDTQYF.

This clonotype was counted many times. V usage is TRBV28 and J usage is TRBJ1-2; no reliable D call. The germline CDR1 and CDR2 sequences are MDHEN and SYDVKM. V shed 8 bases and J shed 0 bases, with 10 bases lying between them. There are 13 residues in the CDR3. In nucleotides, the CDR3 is TGTGCCAGCCTGACACGGCCTAACTATGGCTACACCTTC. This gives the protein CASLTRPNYGYTF.

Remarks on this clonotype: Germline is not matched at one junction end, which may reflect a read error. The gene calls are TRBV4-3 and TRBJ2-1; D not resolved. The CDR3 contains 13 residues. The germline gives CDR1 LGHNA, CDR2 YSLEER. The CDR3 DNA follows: TGCGCCGGCAGCCAAGAGAGAGGCAATGAGCAATTCTTC. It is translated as CAGSQERGNEQFF.

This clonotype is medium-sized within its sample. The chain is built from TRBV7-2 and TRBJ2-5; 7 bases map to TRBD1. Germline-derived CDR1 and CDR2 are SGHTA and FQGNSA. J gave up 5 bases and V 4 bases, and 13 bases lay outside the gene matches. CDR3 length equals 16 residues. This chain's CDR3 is CASSSWGQTLLETQYF. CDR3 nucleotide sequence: TGTGCCAGCAGCTCCTGGGGACAGACCCTTTTGGAGACCCAGTACTTC.

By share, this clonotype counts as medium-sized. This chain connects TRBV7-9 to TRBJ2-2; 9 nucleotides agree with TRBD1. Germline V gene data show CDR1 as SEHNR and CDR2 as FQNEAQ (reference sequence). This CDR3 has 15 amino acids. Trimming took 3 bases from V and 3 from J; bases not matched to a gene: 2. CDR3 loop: CASSFWTGDTGELFF. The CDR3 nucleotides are TGTGCCAGCAGCTTCTGGACAGGGGACACCGGGGAGCTGTTTTTT.

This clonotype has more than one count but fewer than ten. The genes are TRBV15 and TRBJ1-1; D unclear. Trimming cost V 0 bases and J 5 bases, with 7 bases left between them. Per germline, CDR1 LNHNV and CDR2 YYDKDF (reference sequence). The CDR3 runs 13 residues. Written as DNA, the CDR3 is TGTGCCACCAGCAGAGATAGGTGGACTGAAGCTTTCTTT. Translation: CATSRDRWTEAFF.

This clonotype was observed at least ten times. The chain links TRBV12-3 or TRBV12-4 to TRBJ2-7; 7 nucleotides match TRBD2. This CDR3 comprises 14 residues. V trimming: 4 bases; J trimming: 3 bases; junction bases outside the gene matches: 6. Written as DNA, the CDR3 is TGTGCCAGCAGTTCTCGGCGGGGGTACTACGAGCAGTACTTC. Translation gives CASSSRRGYYEQYF.

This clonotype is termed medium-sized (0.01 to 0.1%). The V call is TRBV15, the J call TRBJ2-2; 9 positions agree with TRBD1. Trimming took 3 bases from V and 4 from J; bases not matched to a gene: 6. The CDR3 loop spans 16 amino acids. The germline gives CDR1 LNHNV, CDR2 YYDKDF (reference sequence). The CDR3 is CATSSEGQGTTGELFF. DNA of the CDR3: TGTGCCACCAGCAGTGAGGGACAGGGAACCACCGGGGAGCTGTTTTTT.

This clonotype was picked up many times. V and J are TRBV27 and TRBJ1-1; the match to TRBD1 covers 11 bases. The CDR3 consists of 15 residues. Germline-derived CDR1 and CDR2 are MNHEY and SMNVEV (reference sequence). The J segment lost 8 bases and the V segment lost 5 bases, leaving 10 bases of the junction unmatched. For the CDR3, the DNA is TGTGCCAGCAGTCAACAGGACAGGGGGCGGGGGGAAGCTTTCTTT. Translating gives CASSQQDRGRGEAFF.

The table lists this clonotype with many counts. As DNA, the CDR3 is TGTGCCAGCAGCTTAGTGCGCTCGGCCGCGAACACCGGGGAGCTGTTTTTT. This gives the protein CASSLVRSAANTGELFF. This chain connects TRBV7-6 to TRBJ2-2, with no clear D. Per the germline V gene, CDR1 is SGHVS and CDR2 is FNYEAQ. V was cut by 1 base and J by 0 bases, with 12 bases left in between. CDR3 length: 17 amino acids.

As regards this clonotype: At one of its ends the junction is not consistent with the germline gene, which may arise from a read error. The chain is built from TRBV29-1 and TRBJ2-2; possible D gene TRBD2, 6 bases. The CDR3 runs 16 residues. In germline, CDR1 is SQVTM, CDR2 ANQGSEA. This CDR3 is CSVGVRSQPNAGGLFF. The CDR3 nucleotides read TGCAGCGTTGGGGTTCGTTCCCAGCCGAACGCCGGGGGGCTGTTTTTT.

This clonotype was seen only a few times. This chain's CDR3 is CASSLGQETQYF. In nucleotides, the CDR3 is TGTGCCAGCAGTTTGGGCCAAGAGACCCAGTACTTC. The J gene is TRBJ2-5, the V gene TRBV12-3 or TRBV12-4, with D unclear. The V gene lost 3 bases and the J gene lost 1 base, with 3 bases spanning the gap. This CDR3 has 12 amino acids.

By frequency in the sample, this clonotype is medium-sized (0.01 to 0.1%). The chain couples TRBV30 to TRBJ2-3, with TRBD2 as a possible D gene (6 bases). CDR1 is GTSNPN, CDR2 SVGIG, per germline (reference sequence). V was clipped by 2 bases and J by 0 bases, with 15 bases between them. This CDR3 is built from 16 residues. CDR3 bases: TGTGCCTGGAGTTTGGGACTTCAACATAGCACAGATACGCAGTATTTT. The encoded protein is CAWSLGLQHSTDTQYF.

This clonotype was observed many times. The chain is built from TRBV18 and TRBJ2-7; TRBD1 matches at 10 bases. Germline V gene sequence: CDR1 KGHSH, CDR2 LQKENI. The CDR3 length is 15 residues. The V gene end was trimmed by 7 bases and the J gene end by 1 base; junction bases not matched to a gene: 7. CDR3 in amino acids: CASCPPGQGSYEQYF. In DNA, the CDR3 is TGTGCCAGCTGCCCTCCGGGACAGGGGTCCTACGAGCAGTACTTC.

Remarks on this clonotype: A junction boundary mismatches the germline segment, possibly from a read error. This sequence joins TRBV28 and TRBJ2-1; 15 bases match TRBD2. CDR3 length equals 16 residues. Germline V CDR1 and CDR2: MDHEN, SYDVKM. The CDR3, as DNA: TGTGCCAGCAGCCCTGGACTAGCGGGGGGGAACAATGAGCAGTCCTTC. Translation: CASSPGLAGGNNEQSF.

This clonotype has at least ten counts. The DNA for the CDR3 is TGCGCCAGCAGCACGGCTAGCGGGAAACTAAACCTCCAAGAGACCCAGTACTTC. It is translated as CASSTASGKLNLQETQYF. The rearrangement uses TRBV5-1 and TRBJ2-5; TRBD2 matches 9 bases. Germline lookup yields CDR1 SGHRS and CDR2 YFSETQ. V shed 4 bases and J 1 base; nucleotides not matched to a gene: 14. This CDR3 is built from 18 residues.

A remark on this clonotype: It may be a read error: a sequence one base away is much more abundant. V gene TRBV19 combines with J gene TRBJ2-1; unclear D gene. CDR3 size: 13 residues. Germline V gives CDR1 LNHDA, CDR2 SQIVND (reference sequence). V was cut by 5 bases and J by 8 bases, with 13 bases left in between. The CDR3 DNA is TGTGCCAGTAGTCCCGTGCCGAGCGATGAGCAGTTCTTC. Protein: CASSPVPSDEQFF.

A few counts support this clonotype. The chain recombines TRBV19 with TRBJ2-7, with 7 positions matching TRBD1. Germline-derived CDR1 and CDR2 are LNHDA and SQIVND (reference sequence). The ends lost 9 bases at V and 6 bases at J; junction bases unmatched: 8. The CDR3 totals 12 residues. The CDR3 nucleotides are TGTGCCAGCGCTACCACAGGGGTCGAGCAGTACTTC. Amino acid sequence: CASATTGVEQYF.

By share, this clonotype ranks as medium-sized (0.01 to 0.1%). The CDR3 DNA reads as TGCAGTCAAAAGCGGGAGTCAGCCTACGAGCAGTACTTC. This encodes CSQKRESAYEQYF. The chain links TRBV20-1 to TRBJ2-7; TRBD2 matches 8 bases. The CDR3 is made up of 13 amino acids. J gave up 2 bases and V 8 bases, and 8 bases lay outside the gene matches. Looked up from germline, CDR1 is DFQATT and CDR2 is SNEGSKA (reference sequence).

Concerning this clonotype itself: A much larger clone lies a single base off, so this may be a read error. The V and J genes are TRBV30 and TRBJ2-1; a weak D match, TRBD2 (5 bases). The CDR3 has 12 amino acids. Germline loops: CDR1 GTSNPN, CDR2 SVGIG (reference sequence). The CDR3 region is CARSEGFDEQFF. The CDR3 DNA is TGTGCCCGGAGCGAGGGTTTTGATGAGCAGTTCTTC.

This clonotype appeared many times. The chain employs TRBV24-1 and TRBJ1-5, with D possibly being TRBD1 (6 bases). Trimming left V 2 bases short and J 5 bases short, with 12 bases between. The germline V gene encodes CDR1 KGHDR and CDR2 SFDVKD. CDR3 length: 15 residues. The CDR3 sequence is CATSDWGPGDQPQHF. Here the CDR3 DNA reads TGTGCCACCAGTGATTGGGGCCCAGGGGATCAGCCCCAGCATTTT.

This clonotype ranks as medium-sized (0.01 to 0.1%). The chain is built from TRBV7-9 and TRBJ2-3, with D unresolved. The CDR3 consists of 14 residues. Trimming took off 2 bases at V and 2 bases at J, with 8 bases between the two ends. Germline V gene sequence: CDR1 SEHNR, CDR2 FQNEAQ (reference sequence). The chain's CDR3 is CASSLPQSTDTQYF. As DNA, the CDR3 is TGTGCCAGCAGCTTACCGCAGTCCACAGATACGCAGTATTTT.

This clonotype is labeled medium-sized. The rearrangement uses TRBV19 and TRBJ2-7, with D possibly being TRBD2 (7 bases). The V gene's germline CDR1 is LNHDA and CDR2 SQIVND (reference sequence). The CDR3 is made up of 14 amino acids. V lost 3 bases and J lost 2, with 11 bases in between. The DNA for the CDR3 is TGTGCCAGTAGTATTGGGGGGGGGCCCTACGAGCAGTACTTC. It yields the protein CASSIGGGPYEQYF.

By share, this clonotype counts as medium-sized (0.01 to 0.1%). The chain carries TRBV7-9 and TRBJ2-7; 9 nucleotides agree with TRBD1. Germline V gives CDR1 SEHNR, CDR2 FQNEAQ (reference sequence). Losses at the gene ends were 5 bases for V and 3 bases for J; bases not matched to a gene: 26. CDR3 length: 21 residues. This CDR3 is CASSPPPAVGTGQVLGYEQYF. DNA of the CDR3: TGTGCCAGCAGCCCACCCCCCGCGGTCGGGACAGGGCAGGTTTTAGGCTACGAGCAGTACTTC.